This TCR beta chain was sequenced in a study of response to subunit inactivated influenza vaccine. This clonotype was counted many times. The CDR3 is 19 residues long. CDR1 and CDR2 from the germline V gene are LNHNV and YYDKDF (reference sequence). After removal of 1 base from V and 0 bases from J, the junction contained 9 bases not matched to a gene. TCRdb reanalysed the RT-PCR reads using MiXCR and keeps one entry per CDR3 protein. This sample yields some 800,000 distinct CDR3 sequences, of which around 20% are seen a single time; 10% belongs to the top ten. This TCR was sampled from a man aged 50 to 60 who received an inactivated influenza vaccine. Sequencing was performed on PBMCs from blood, taken about 5 days after vaccination. The chain is built from TRBV15 and TRBJ2-3; 11 bases are a match to TRBD2. As DNA, the CDR3 is TGTGCCACCAGCAGAGGAACTAGCGGGGGATCGACTAGCACAGATACGCAGTATTTT. Residues: CATSRGTSGGSTSTDTQYF.